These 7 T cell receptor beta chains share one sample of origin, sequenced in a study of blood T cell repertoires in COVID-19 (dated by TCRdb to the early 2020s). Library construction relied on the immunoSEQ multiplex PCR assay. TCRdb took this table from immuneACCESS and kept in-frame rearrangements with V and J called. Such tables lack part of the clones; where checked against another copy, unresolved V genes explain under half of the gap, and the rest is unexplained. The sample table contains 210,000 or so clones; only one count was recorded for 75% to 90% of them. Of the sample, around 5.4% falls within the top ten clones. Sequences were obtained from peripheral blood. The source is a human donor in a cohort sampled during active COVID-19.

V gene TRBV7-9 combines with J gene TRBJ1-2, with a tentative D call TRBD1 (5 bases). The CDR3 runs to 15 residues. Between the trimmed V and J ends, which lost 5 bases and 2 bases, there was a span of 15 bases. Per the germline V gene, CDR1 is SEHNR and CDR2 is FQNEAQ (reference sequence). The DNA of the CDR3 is TGTGCCAGCAGCGTTGACAGTGGGCTCAACTATGGCTACACCTTC. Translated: CASSVDSGLNYGYTF.

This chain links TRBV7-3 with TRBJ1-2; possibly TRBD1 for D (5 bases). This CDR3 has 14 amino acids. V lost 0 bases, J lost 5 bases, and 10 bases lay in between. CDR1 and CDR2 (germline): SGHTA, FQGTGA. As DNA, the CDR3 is TGTGCCAGCAGCTTAACCAGGGAAGGTTATGGCTACACCTTC. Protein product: CASSLTREGYGYTF.

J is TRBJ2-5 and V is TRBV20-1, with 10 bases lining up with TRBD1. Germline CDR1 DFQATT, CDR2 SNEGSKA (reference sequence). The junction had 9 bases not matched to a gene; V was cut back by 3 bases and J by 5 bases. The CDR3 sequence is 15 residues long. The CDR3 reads CSASPGTGVGETQYF. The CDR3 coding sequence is TGCAGTGCTAGTCCCGGGACAGGGGTAGGGGAGACCCAGTACTTC.

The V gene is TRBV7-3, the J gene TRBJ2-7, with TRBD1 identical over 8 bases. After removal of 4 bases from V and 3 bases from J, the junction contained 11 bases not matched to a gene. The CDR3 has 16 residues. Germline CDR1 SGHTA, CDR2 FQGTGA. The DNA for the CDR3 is TGTGCCAGCAGCTCGTACTCACAGGGGGGCGTCTACGAGCAGTACTTC. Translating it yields CASSSYSQGGVYEQYF. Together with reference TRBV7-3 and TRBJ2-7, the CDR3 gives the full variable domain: GAGVSQTPSNKVTEKGKYVELRCDPISGHTALYWYRQSLGQGPEFLIYFQGTGAADDSGLPNDRFFAVRPEGSVSTLKIQRTERGDSAVYLCASSSYSQGGVYEQYFGPGTRLTVT.

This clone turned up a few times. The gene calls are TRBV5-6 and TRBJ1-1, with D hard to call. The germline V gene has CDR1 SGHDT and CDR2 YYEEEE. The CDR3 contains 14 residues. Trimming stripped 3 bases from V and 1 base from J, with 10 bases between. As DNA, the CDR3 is TGTGCCAGCAGCTCAGGTTATGGGAACACTGAAGCTTTCTTT. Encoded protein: CASSSGYGNTEAFF.

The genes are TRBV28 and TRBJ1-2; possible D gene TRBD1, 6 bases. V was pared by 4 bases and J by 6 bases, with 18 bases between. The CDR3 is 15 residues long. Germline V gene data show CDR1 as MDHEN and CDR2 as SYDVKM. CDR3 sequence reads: CASSSPNRVLNGYTF. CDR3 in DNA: TGTGCCAGCAGTTCCCCGAACAGGGTACTGAATGGCTACACCTTC.

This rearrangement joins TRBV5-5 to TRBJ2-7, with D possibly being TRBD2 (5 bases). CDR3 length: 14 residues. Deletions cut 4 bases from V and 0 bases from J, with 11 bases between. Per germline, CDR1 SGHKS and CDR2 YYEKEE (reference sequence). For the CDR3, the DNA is TGTGCCAGCAGCGCACTAGGGAACTCCTACGAGCAGTACTTC. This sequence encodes CASSALGNSYEQYF.